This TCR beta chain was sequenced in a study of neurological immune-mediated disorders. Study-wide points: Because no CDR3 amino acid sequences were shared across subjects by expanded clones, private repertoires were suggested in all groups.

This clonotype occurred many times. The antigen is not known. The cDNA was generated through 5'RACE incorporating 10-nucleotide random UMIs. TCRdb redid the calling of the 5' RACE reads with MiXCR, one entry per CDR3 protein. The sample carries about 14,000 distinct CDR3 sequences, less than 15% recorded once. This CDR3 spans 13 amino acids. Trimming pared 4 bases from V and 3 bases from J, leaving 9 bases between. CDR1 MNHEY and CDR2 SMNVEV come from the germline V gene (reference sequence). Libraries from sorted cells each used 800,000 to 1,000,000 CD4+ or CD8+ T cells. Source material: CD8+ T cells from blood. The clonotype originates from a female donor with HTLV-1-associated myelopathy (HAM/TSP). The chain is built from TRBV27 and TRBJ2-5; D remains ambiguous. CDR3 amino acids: CASSSQGEETQYF. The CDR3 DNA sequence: TGTGCCAGCAGTTCCCAAGGTGAAGAGACCCAGTACTTC.